The 9 T cell receptor beta chains in this list originate from one sample, sequenced in a study of post-analysis software for immune sequencing data. The study, taken as a whole, reports: The study found TRBV5-6, TRBV5-1 and TRBV20-1 among four to six TRBV segments more frequent in patients than controls.

The library was made from cDNA and included unique molecular identifiers. TCRdb re-called the PCR reads with MiXCR, one entry per CDR3 protein. The sample has approximately 730,000 distinct CDR3 sequences, roughly 50% seen once. For these receptors, no antigen is known. The sequenced sample was blood. The receptors stem from a girl under 18 with multiple sclerosis.

The chain carries TRBV7-2 and TRBJ2-5; weak D call: TRBD2 (6 bases). Trimming took 2 bases from V and 5 from J, leaving 15 bases between them. CDR3 length: 15 residues. Germline loops: CDR1 SGHTA, CDR2 FQGNSA. This CDR3 reads CASSLPTTSIETQYF. In DNA form, the CDR3 reads TGTGCCAGCAGCTTACCCACGACTAGTATTGAGACCCAGTACTTC.

The chain recombines TRBV7-6 with TRBJ2-1, with 15 bases matching TRBD2. Germline V gives CDR1 SGHVS, CDR2 FNYEAQ. The CDR3 is made up of 17 amino acids. V lost 7 bases, J lost 4 bases, and 8 bases stayed unmatched. The CDR3 sequence is CASTRGLAGGNYNEQFF. CDR3 coding DNA: TGTGCCAGCACCCGGGGACTAGCGGGAGGAAATTACAATGAGCAGTTCTTC.

The CDR3 nucleotides read TGTGCCAGCAGCCCGTGGGGGAGCGGGAGCACAGATACGCAGTATTTT. Translation gives CASSPWGSGSTDTQYF. V gene TRBV9 combines with J gene TRBJ2-3; weak D call: TRBD2 (6 bases). The length of the CDR3 is 16 residues. V was shortened by 4 bases and J by 0 bases, with 15 bases between the two germline ends. CDR1 and CDR2 from the germline V gene are SGDLS and YYNGEE. The complete variable domain, with remaining parts taken from reference TRBV9 and TRBJ2-3, reads DSGVTQTPKHLITATGQRVTLRCSPRSGDLSVYWYQQSLDQGLQFLIQYYNGEERAKGNILERFSAQQFPDLHSELNLSSLELGDSALYFCASSPWGSGSTDTQYFGPGTRLTVL.

V usage is TRBV27 and J usage is TRBJ2-1; D may be TRBD1 (5 bases). Germline assignment: CDR1 MNHEY and CDR2 SMNVEV (reference sequence). Deletions cut 5 bases from V and 7 bases from J, with 15 bases between. The CDR3 runs to 14 residues. The CDR3 region is CASSRKGARNEQFF. For the CDR3, the DNA is TGTGCCAGCAGTCGGAAAGGGGCGAGAAATGAGCAGTTCTTC.

V gene TRBV11-2 combines with J gene TRBJ1-2, with TRBD1 as a possible D gene (5 bases). The CDR3 sequence is 14 residues long. Germline values: CDR1 SGHAT, CDR2 FQNNGV. Trimming took 1 base from V and 4 from J, leaving 10 bases between them. CDR3 DNA: TGTGCCAGCAGCTTAGGTGCAGGGTTCTATGGCTACACCTTC. This translates into CASSLGAGFYGYTF.

This clonotype was detected once. The chain has TRBV7-9 and TRBJ1-2, with TRBD1 matching 10 bases. The ends lost 4 bases at V and 0 bases at J; junction bases unmatched: 5. This CDR3 is built from 16 residues. Germline V CDR1 and CDR2: SEHNR, FQNEAQ (reference sequence). The CDR3 spells CASSSADRGPNYGYTF. CDR3 coding DNA: TGTGCCAGCAGCTCTGCCGACAGGGGGCCTAACTATGGCTACACCTTC.

This chain joins TRBV7-6 and TRBJ2-5, with a possible D match to TRBD2 (5 bases). The germline V gene has CDR1 SGHVS and CDR2 FNYEAQ. CDR3 length equals 14 residues. V lost 1 base to trimming and J lost 5 bases, with 11 bases between them. CDR3 sequence reads: CASSLVGSWETQYF. CDR3 bases: TGTGCCAGCAGCTTAGTGGGGAGTTGGGAGACCCAGTACTTC.

The V call is TRBV7-2, the J call TRBJ2-1; TRBD2 aligns across 9 bases. V shed 5 bases, J shed 3 bases, and the junction held 8 bases outside the gene matches. Per germline, CDR1 SGHTA and CDR2 FQGNSA. CDR3 length: 16 amino acids. In nucleotides, the CDR3 is TGTGCCAGCAGCCCGCAGGGACTAGCAGGCTACAATGAGCAGTTCTTC. This sequence encodes CASSPQGLAGYNEQFF.

This clonotype came up once. Written as DNA, the CDR3 is TGTGCCAGCAGTTTAGGGGACAGGTTAACAGATACGCAGTATTTT. Protein: CASSLGDRLTDTQYF. V usage is TRBV12-3 or TRBV12-4 and J usage is TRBJ2-3, with 8 bases lining up with TRBD1. V was pared by 1 base and J by 3 bases, with 3 bases of the junction left unmatched. The CDR3 is 15 amino acids.